This TCR beta chain was identified during a study of blood T cell repertoires in COVID-19. Patients of the Seattle cohort, enrolled during active infection, were followed longitudinally. In the authors' methods: Estimation of nucleated cell counts relied on the amplification of reference gene primers. Clones were sequenced by immunoSEQ multiplex PCR, and TCRdb holds only the in-frame ones, with some missing. For V, J and clone size, that table is used; D and trimming come from the DNA. The sample lists 55,000 to 70,000 clones, approximately 86% occurring once. The CDR3 loop spans 17 amino acids. The V gene's germline CDR1 is SGHRS and CDR2 YFSETQ. V trimming: 4 bases; J trimming: 3 bases; junction bases outside the gene matches: 8.

What was sequenced was peripheral blood. The chain uses TRBV5-1 and TRBJ2-3; 13 bases line up with TRBD2. This clonotype was sampled from a woman at least 80 years old with COVID-19, enrolled during active disease. In DNA, the CDR3 is TGCGCCAGCAGCATCGGACTAGCGGGGGACCAAACAGATACGCAGTATTTT. Residues: CASSIGLAGDQTDTQYF.